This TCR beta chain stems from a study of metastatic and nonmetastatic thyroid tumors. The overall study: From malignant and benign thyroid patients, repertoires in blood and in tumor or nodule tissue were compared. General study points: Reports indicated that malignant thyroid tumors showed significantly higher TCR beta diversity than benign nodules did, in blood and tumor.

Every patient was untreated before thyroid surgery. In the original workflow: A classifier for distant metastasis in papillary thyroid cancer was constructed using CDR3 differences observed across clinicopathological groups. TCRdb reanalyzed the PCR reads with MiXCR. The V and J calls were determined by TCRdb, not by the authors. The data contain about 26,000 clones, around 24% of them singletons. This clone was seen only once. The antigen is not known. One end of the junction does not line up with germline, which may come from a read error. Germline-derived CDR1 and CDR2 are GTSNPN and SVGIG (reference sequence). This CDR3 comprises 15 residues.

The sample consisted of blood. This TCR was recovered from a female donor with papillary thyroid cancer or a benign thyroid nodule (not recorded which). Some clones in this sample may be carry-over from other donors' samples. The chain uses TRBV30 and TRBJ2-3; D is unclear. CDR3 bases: TGTGCCTGTAGTGTCGGTTGCACAAGCACAGACACGCAGTATTTT. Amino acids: CACSVGCTSTDTQYF.